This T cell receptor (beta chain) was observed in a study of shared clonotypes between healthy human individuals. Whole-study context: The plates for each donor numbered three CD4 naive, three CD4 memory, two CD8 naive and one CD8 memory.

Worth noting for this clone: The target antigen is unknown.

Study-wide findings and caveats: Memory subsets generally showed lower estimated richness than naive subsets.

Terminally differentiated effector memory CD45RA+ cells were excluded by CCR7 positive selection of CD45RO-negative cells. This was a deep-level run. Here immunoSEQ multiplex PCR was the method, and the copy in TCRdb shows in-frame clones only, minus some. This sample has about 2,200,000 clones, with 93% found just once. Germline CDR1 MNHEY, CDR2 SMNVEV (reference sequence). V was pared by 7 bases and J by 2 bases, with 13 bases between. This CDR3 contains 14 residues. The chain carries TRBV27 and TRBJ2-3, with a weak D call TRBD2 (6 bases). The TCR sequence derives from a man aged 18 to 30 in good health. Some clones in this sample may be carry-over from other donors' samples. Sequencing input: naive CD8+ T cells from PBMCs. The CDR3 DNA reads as TGTGCCAGCACCGGCGGGGCCCTCACAGATACGCAGTATTTT. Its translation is CASTGGALTDTQYF.